This T cell receptor (beta chain) was sequenced during a study of beta chain features in type 1 diabetes. This clone came up a few times. Every bit of the isolated RNA underwent reverse transcription, so sequencing read expressed TCRB transcripts. The assay was immunoSEQ multiplex PCR, and TCRdb's table has in-frame clones only and misses some. In the table there are around 300,000 clones, about 8% of which are singletons. Germline V lookup: CDR1 SGDLS, CDR2 YYNGEE. V lost 3 bases to trimming and J lost 2 bases; unmatched junction nucleotides: 4. This CDR3 region has 15 residues. The chain employs TRBV9 and TRBJ2-1; 8 nucleotides align to TRBD1. This clonotype was sampled from a woman younger than 30 in good health. Material for sequencing was central memory CD4+ T cells from blood. CDR3 DNA: TGTGCCAGCAGCGCACCAGGGGGCCCCTACAATGAGCAGTTCTTC. Its translation: CASSAPGGPYNEQFF.